The rows below give T cell receptor beta chains drawn from one sample of a study of human T cells and chemical hapten exposure. TCRdb re-derived calls from the RACE reads in MiXCR, one entry per CDR3 protein. The sample records tens of thousands of distinct CDR3 sequences, approximately 6.7% being singletons. The sample here was whole blood, taken in connection with sensitization to the hapten diphenylcyclopropenone (DPC). The receptor set was obtained from a woman aged 25 to 45 with alopecia areata. Some clones in this sample may be carry-over from other donors' samples. The CDR3 runs from the conserved cysteine through the conserved F or W. The order of the fields is D gene, V gene, clone size, J gene, CDR3 DNA, CDR3 protein. A D gene is named only where the DNA matches it firmly. Some rows have no size entry. The others give once, few or many, or a class for an expanded clone.

D gene: TRBD1
V gene: TRBV12-3/TRBV12-4
clone size: NA
J gene: TRBJ1-6
CDR3 DNA: TGTGCCAGCAGACGGGACAGCGTTAATAATTCACCCCTCCACTTT
CDR3 protein: CASRRDSVNNSPLHF

D gene: NA
V gene: TRBV5-6
clone size: few
J gene: TRBJ1-1
CDR3 DNA: TGTGCCAGCAGCTTGGGACGCTCTGAAGCTTTCTTT
CDR3 protein: CASSLGRSEAFF

D gene: NA
V gene: TRBV7-9
clone size: NA
J gene: TRBJ1-6
CDR3 DNA: TGTGCCAGCAGCATACGCATAGGCATGACTAATTCACCCCTCCACTTT
CDR3 protein: CASSIRIGMTNSPLHF

D gene: NA
V gene: TRBV6-5
clone size: few
J gene: TRBJ1-4
CDR3 DNA: TGTGCCAGCAGCCCGGGGCCAGGGGTTGAGGAAAAACTGTTTTTT
CDR3 protein: CASSPGPGVEEKLFF

D gene: NA
V gene: TRBV12-3/TRBV12-4
clone size: few
J gene: TRBJ1-2
CDR3 DNA: TGTGCCAGCAGTTTTGGGGATAGGGGCTACACCTTC
CDR3 protein: CASSFGDRGYTF

D gene: TRBD2
V gene: TRBV2
clone size: many
J gene: TRBJ2-3
CDR3 DNA: TGTGCCAGCAGTACCGGACTAGCGGGGGGGACAGATACGCAGTATTTT
CDR3 protein: CASSTGLAGGTDTQYF

D gene: NA
V gene: TRBV5-1
clone size: many
J gene: TRBJ2-3
CDR3 DNA: TGCGCCAGCAGCTTGTACGGTTTAGATACGCAGTATTTT
CDR3 protein: CASSLYGLDTQYF

D gene: NA
V gene: TRBV7-2
clone size: many
J gene: TRBJ2-3
CDR3 DNA: TGTGCCAGCAGCTTAGTGGTAGCGGATACGCAGTATTTT
CDR3 protein: CASSLVVADTQYF

D gene: TRBD1
V gene: TRBV6-6
clone size: many
J gene: TRBJ1-6
CDR3 DNA: TGTGCCAGCAGAAAGACAGGGGGCTTAGATTCACCCCTCCACTTT
CDR3 protein: CASRKTGGLDSPLHF

D gene: NA
V gene: TRBV18
clone size: many
J gene: TRBJ2-7
CDR3 DNA: TGTGCCAGCTCACCACCGACCGGCCGGAACGAGCAGTACTTC
CDR3 protein: CASSPPTGRNEQYF

D gene: NA
V gene: TRBV12-3/TRBV12-4
clone size: many
J gene: TRBJ1-1
CDR3 DNA: TGTGCCAGCAGTTTCCAGGGGTTAGGAACTGAAGCTTTCTTT
CDR3 protein: CASSFQGLGTEAFF

D gene: NA
V gene: TRBV29-1
clone size: NA
J gene: TRBJ1-2
CDR3 DNA: TGCAGCGTTGGGGAGGCCCTCTATGGCTACACCTTC
CDR3 protein: CSVGEALYGYTF

D gene: NA
V gene: TRBV7-8
clone size: many
J gene: TRBJ1-1
CDR3 DNA: TGTGCCAGCAGCTTTCAGGACACTGAAGCTTTCTTT
CDR3 protein: CASSFQDTEAFF

D gene: NA
V gene: TRBV20-1
clone size: many
J gene: TRBJ2-7
CDR3 DNA: TGCGGAGGACTCCGTGGGGGTGTCTCCTACGAGCAGTACTTC
CDR3 protein: CGGLRGGVSYEQYF

D gene: NA
V gene: TRBV29-1
clone size: many
J gene: TRBJ1-5
CDR3 DNA: TGCAGCGTGACTACCGACAGGTCGAGCAATCAGCCCCAGCATTTT
CDR3 protein: CSVTTDRSSNQPQHF

D gene: TRBD1
V gene: TRBV7-8
clone size: many
J gene: TRBJ1-2
CDR3 DNA: TGTGCCAGCAGCTTAGCCGGGGCCAGGGGGGGGTATGGCTACACCTTC
CDR3 protein: CASSLAGARGGYGYTF

D gene: NA
V gene: TRBV5-1
clone size: many
J gene: TRBJ1-6
CDR3 DNA: TGCGCCAGCAGCTTCGGAGGACAGAATTCACCCCTCCACTTT
CDR3 protein: CASSFGGQNSPLHF

D gene: NA
V gene: TRBV5-1
clone size: many
J gene: TRBJ2-7
CDR3 DNA: TGCGCCAGCAGCTTGGGACCGGGTGAGGAGCAGTACTTC
CDR3 protein: CASSLGPGEEQYF

D gene: NA
V gene: TRBV11-1
clone size: NA
J gene: TRBJ2-3
CDR3 DNA: TGTGCCAGCAGCCCCTCGTTTTTTTCTAGCGCAGGGACAGATACGCAGTATTTT
CDR3 protein: CASSPSFFSSAGTDTQYF

D gene: NA
V gene: TRBV12-3/TRBV12-4
clone size: many
J gene: TRBJ2-7
CDR3 DNA: TGTGCCACCCGGGGGGCGCAGCCCCCCTACGAGCAGTACTTC
CDR3 protein: CATRGAQPPYEQYF

D gene: NA
V gene: TRBV12-3/TRBV12-4
clone size: many
J gene: TRBJ2-2
CDR3 DNA: TGTGCCAGTAAGACAGATCTGAACACCGGGGAGCTGTTTTTT
CDR3 protein: CASKTDLNTGELFF

D gene: NA
V gene: TRBV6-1
clone size: many
J gene: TRBJ2-3
CDR3 DNA: TGTGCCAGCTGGTGGGCGGCGAGTGGAGATACGCAGTATTTT
CDR3 protein: CASWWAASGDTQYF